This TCR beta chain is from a study of response to subunit inactivated influenza vaccine. TCRdb reprocessed the RT-PCR reads with MiXCR, giving one entry per CDR3 protein. The profile shows roughly 710,000 distinct CDR3 sequences, 14% of them singletons. The germline V gene encodes CDR1 SGHRS and CDR2 YFSETQ. Trimming cost V 3 bases and J 6 bases; bases outside gene matches: 11. This CDR3 region has 15 residues. This chain uses TRBV5-1 with TRBJ1-1; 7 nucleotides align to TRBD1. This specimen was PBMCs from blood, taken roughly 15 days before vaccination. This TCR was sampled from a man between 45 and 60 years old who received an inactivated influenza vaccine. CDR3 sequence: CASSSGGLSFSEAFF. The CDR3 coding sequence is TGCGCCAGCAGCTCAGGGGGATTGAGCTTCTCTGAAGCTTTCTTT.